This is a list of T cell receptor beta chains from one sample in a study of blood T cell repertoires in COVID-19. The method was immunoSEQ multiplex PCR; TCRdb's version includes in-frame clones alone and lacks a portion of them. The data show about 100,000 clones, with around nine tenths seen just once and about 5% held by the top ten. Sequencing was carried out using peripheral blood. These receptors came from a human donor in a cohort sampled during active COVID-19. CDR3s include the opening cysteine and the closing phenylalanine or tryptophan. D genes are given only for firm matches. For some rows the clone size is stated as once, few or many, or as a class when expanded; others skip it.

v_gene,d_gene,j_gene,abundance,CDR3nt,CDR3aa
TRBV5-1,NA,TRBJ1-4,NA,TGCGCCAGCAGCTTTCAATTCTCAGGGGCAACTAATGAAAAACTGTTTTTT,CASSFQFSGATNEKLFF
TRBV9,TRBD1,TRBJ1-1,NA,TGTGCCAGCAGCGCGAGGGGGACAGGAAATGAAGCTTTCTTT,CASSARGTGNEAFF
TRBV2,NA,TRBJ1-2,NA,TGTGCCAGCAGTGAGTTCCGTCCTAACTATGGCTACACCTTC,CASSEFRPNYGYTF
TRBV10-1,TRBD2,TRBJ2-2,NA,TGCGCCAGCAGTGAGTCGACAACTAGCGGGAGGGATTTTGGCGGGGAGCTGTTTTTT,CASSESTTSGRDFGGELFF
TRBV13,NA,TRBJ2-1,NA,TGTGCCAGCATTCCTATAATGGGAGTTAGCCACAATGAGCAGTTCTTC,CASIPIMGVSHNEQFF
TRBV29-1,NA,TRBJ2-2,NA,TGCAGCGTAGGTCGACTAGATTCTAGCGCCGGGGAGCTGTTTTTT,CSVGRLDSSAGELFF
TRBV4-1,NA,TRBJ1-2,NA,TGCGCCAGCAGCCACCCTGTAGGGGCTAACTATGGCTACACCTTC,CASSHPVGANYGYTF
TRBV24-1,TRBD1,TRBJ1-1,NA,TGTGCCACCAGTGACCCCTCCGGGACAGGGGGCTCGAAAGCTTTCTTT,CATSDPSGTGGSKAFF
TRBV19,TRBD2,TRBJ2-7,few,TGTGCCAGTAGAAAGATTAGCGGGAGTGGCTACGAGCAGTACTTC,CASRKISGSGYEQYF
TRBV30,NA,TRBJ2-1,NA,TGTGCCTGGACTAACCGGGACACCAACTCCTACAATGAGCAGTTCTTC,CAWTNRDTNSYNEQFF
TRBV6-2/TRBV6-3,TRBD1,TRBJ1-6,NA,TGTGCCAGCAGCCCGGGACAGGCGATCTCCTATAATTCACCCCTCCACTTT,CASSPGQAISYNSPLHF
TRBV11-2,TRBD2,TRBJ2-1,NA,TGTGCCAGCAGCTTATTCCGGGGGGGCAATGAGCAGTTCTTC,CASSLFRGGNEQFF
TRBV5-1,NA,TRBJ1-1,NA,TGCGCCAGCAGCTTATCAGGGGCGTCTGAAGCTTTCTTT,CASSLSGASEAFF
TRBV5-1,TRBD1,TRBJ2-3,NA,TGCGCCAGCAGCTTCGGACAGGCCGCAGATACGCAGTATTTT,CASSFGQAADTQYF
TRBV28,NA,TRBJ2-7,NA,TGTGCCAGCAGTTTGGGGACTTACACCTACGAGCAGTACTTC,CASSLGTYTYEQYF
TRBV7-3,NA,TRBJ2-1,once,TGTGCCAGCAGCTTAGTAACAGGTCCGTTCAATGAGCAGTTCTTC,CASSLVTGPFNEQFF
TRBV2,TRBD2,TRBJ2-1,NA,TGTGCCAGCAGCCTTAGCGGGAGAGGGGCCGCCAATGAGCAGTTCTTC,CASSLSGRGAANEQFF
TRBV2,TRBD2,TRBJ2-3,once,TGTGCCAGCAGTCCGGGACTAGCGGCGTCCGGGGGTACGCAGTATTTT,CASSPGLAASGGTQYF
TRBV20-1,NA,TRBJ1-1,NA,TGCAGTGCTAGTTGGGCCCCTGGGAACACTGAAGCTTTCTTT,CSASWAPGNTEAFF
TRBV10-2,NA,TRBJ2-5,NA,TGCGCCAGCAGTGCTTCAATCCAGGCCCAGTACTTC,CASSASIQAQYF
TRBV11-2,TRBD1,TRBJ1-1,NA,TGTGCCAGCAGCCCGGAGACAGGGGGCACTGAAGCTTTCTTT,CASSPETGGTEAFF
TRBV28,TRBD2,TRBJ2-5,once,TGTGCCAGCTTATCTAGCGGGAGGGCCAGGAAAGAGACCCAGTACTTC,CASLSSGRARKETQYF
TRBV19,NA,TRBJ1-1,NA,TGTGCCAGTAGTAGGAGGGAAAACACTGAAGCTTTCTTT,CASSRRENTEAFF
TRBV15,NA,TRBJ2-3,NA,TGTGCCACCAGCCGCTGGGGCGATAGCACAGATACGCAGTATTTT,CATSRWGDSTDTQYF
TRBV7-9,NA,TRBJ2-3,NA,TGTGCCAGCAGCTATGGAGGTGGGAGCACAGATACGCAGTATTTT,CASSYGGGSTDTQYF
TRBV4-1,NA,TRBJ2-5,NA,TGCGCCAGCAGCCAAGATCTCGGTTCTAGGTCAGAGACCCAGTACTTC,CASSQDLGSRSETQYF
TRBV9,NA,TRBJ2-1,NA,TGTGCCAGCAGCGCTCACTTCGATGAGCAGTTCTTC,CASSAHFDEQFF
TRBV18,TRBD1,TRBJ2-1,once,TGTGCCAGCTCACCCCCCGACAGGGCCCAGGGGCGTTACAATGAGCAGTTCTTC,CASSPPDRAQGRYNEQFF
TRBV7-2,NA,TRBJ2-7,NA,TGTGCCAGCAGCTTGGAAGGGGGTAGCACCTACGAGCAGTACTTC,CASSLEGGSTYEQYF
TRBV19,TRBD1,TRBJ1-6,NA,TGTGCCAGTAGTGCCCGGGACAGCGGAGGGGGTTCACCCCTCCACTTT,CASSARDSGGGSPLHF
TRBV5-1,NA,TRBJ1-2,NA,TGCGCCAGCAGCTTGCAAACAGGCCAGAACTATGGCTACACCTTC,CASSLQTGQNYGYTF
TRBV25-1,TRBD2,TRBJ2-1,once,TGTGCCAGCAGTGAAAGCGGGAGAAGCGATGAGCAGTTCTTC,CASSESGRSDEQFF
TRBV30,NA,TRBJ2-7,NA,TGTGCCTGGAGTAGGTGGAGGGGAAGCTCCTACGAGCAGTACTTC,CAWSRWRGSSYEQYF
TRBV5-1,TRBD1,TRBJ2-7,NA,TGCGCCAGCAGCAGATCCGGGACAGGTAAATACGAGCAGTACTTC,CASSRSGTGKYEQYF
TRBV5-4,TRBD1,TRBJ2-6,NA,TGTGCCAGCGGGGACAGGAAGGCTGGGGCCAACGTCCTGACTTTC,CASGDRKAGANVLTF
TRBV7-2,NA,TRBJ2-7,NA,TGTGCCAGCAGCCAGGTACTAGACGCCTACGAGCAGTACTTC,CASSQVLDAYEQYF
TRBV9,NA,TRBJ2-3,few,TGTGCCAGCAGCTACGGAGGTACTAGCACAGATACGCAGTATTTT,CASSYGGTSTDTQYF
TRBV7-9,NA,TRBJ2-5,NA,TGTGCCAGCAGCTCAAGACCACAGGGTTACCAAGAGACCCAGTACTTC,CASSSRPQGYQETQYF
TRBV7-9,NA,TRBJ2-1,NA,TGTGCCAGCAGTCTAGGGAGCGGAGTTCCCCTCAATGAGCAGTTCTTC,CASSLGSGVPLNEQFF
TRBV9,TRBD1,TRBJ2-1,NA,TGTGCCAGCAGTCGGACAGGGAGCTCCTACAATGAGCAGTTCTTC,CASSRTGSSYNEQFF
TRBV10-3,TRBD1,TRBJ1-1,NA,TGTGCCATCAGTGAGCTAGCACAGGGGAGGAACACTGAAGCTTTCTTT,CAISELAQGRNTEAFF
TRBV18,TRBD1,TRBJ2-7,NA,TGTGCCAGCTCACCCTGGACAGGGGAGGTCACCTACGAGCAGTACTTC,CASSPWTGEVTYEQYF
TRBV19,TRBD2,TRBJ2-6,NA,TGTGCCAGTAAACAACTAGCGGGAGGGATCCGTGGGGCCAACGTCCTGACTTTC,CASKQLAGGIRGANVLTF
TRBV30,NA,TRBJ1-4,once,TGTGCCTGGAGTGTTAACCGGGCTAGCGCTGAAAAACTGTTTTTT,CAWSVNRASAEKLFF
TRBV6-5,NA,TRBJ1-5,NA,TGTGCCAGCAGCCCCCTGGGCAGCAATCAGCCCCAGCATTTT,CASSPLGSNQPQHF
TRBV11-3,NA,TRBJ2-3,NA,TGTGCCAGCAAGTCATGGGGAGGTAGCACAGATACGCAGTATTTT,CASKSWGGSTDTQYF